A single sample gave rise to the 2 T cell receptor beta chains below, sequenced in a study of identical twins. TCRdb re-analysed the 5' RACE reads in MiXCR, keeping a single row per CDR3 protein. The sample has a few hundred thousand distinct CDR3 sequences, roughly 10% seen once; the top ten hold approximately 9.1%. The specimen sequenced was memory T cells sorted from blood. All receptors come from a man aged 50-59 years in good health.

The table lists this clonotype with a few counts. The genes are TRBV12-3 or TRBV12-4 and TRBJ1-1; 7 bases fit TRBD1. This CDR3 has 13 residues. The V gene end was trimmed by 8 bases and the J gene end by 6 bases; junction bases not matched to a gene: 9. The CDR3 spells CASGYRDRPEAFF. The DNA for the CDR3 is TGTGCCAGCGGCTACCGGGACAGACCTGAAGCTTTCTTT.

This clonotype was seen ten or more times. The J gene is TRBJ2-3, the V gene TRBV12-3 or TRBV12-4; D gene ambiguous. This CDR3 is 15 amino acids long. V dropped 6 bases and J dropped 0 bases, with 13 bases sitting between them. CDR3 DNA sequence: TGTGCCAGCAGACAGTTGGCCTCTAGCACAGATACGCAGTATTTT. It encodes CASRQLASSTDTQYF.